A selection of T cell receptor beta chains follows, all from one sample in a study of beta chain features in type 1 diabetes. TCRdb keeps only in-frame clones here, not all; method: immunoSEQ multiplex PCR. This table holds about 300,000 clones, about 8% found once. The source material was central memory CD4+ T cells from blood. These TCRs come from a woman between 18 and 30 years old in good health. Each CDR3 is given without its conserved first and last residue.

TRBJ2-1 | TRBV29-1 | SVQRGGYNEQF
TRBJ2-1 | TRBV19 | ASSTPGGIEQF
TRBJ2-1 | TRBV5-1 | ASSIQPAGDNEQF
TRBJ2-3 | TRBV5-1 | ASSRGLAGEDTQY
TRBJ2-3 | TRBV2 | ASSGATSTDTQY
TRBJ2-7 | TRBV6-5 | ASRQAGEQY
TRBJ2-7 | TRBV5-1 | ASSLYGTGISYEQY
TRBJ1-3 | TRBV6-6 | ASRESSGNTIY
TRBJ2-7 | TRBV7-3 | ASSPSLGYHEQY
TRBJ1-6 | TRBV7-2 | ASSLADHQGSPLH
TRBJ2-3 | TRBV7-9 | ASSYRTDGADTQY
TRBJ2-1 | TRBV7-2 | ASSALGAGGGNEQF
TRBJ2-3 | TRBV7-9 | ASTPRGALVDTQY
TRBJ2-2 | TRBV7-9 | ASSSRDTANTGELF
TRBJ2-5 | TRBV4-2 | ASRGLDQETQY
TRBJ1-5 | TRBV7-9 | ASSRDFQPQH
TRBJ2-7 | TRBV7-9 | ASSDRPRVTGAYEQY
TRBJ2-5 | TRBV21-1 | ASFFETHIPYQETQY
TRBJ2-3 | TRBV7-8 | ASSLASRTDTQY
TRBJ1-5 | TRBV12-5 | ASEIGGMQPQH
TRBJ2-3 | TRBV30 | ATRTSGSPDTQY
TRBJ2-1 | TRBV2 | ASRPSEVGEQF
TRBJ2-2 | TRBV2 | ASTSGANTGELF
TRBJ1-5 | TRBV7-9 | ASSFGGQPQH
TRBJ2-5 | TRBV2 | ASSEGTETQY
TRBJ1-4 | TRBV7-2 | ASSEQGRGEKLF
TRBJ2-5 | TRBV25-1 | ASSLPRAAGETQY
TRBJ2-3 | TRBV5-4 | ASSFQGARQY
TRBJ2-1 | TRBV9 | ASSPREGASSYNEQF
TRBJ2-3 | TRBV18 | ASSQFAGGPEDTQY
TRBJ2-5 | TRBV4-1 | ASSQPPGYAAYQETQY
TRBJ2-2 | TRBV7-2 | ASSPRRSGELF
TRBJ2-1 | TRBV5-4 | ASSLDPSRDYNEQF
TRBJ1-5 | TRBV7-2 | ASSLRPGTPGNQPQH
TRBJ1-4 | TRBV4-2 | ASSQDRGRVEEKLF
TRBJ2-3 | TRBV5-1 | ASSLRLAGGPDTQY
TRBJ1-2 | TRBV6-5 | ASSYRDRLYGYT
TRBJ1-2 | TRBV2 | ASRLGGYT